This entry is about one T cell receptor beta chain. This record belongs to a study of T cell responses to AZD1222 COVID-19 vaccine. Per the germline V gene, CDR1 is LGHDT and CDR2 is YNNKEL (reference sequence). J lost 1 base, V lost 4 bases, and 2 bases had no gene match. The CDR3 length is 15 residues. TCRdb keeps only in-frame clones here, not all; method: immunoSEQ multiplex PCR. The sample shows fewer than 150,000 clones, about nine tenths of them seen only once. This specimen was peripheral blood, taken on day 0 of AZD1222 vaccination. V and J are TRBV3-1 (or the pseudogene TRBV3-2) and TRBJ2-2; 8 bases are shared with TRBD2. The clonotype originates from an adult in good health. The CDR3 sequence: CASSPTSGNTGELFF. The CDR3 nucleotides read TGTGCCAGCAGCCCAACTAGCGGGAACACCGGGGAGCTGTTTTTT.